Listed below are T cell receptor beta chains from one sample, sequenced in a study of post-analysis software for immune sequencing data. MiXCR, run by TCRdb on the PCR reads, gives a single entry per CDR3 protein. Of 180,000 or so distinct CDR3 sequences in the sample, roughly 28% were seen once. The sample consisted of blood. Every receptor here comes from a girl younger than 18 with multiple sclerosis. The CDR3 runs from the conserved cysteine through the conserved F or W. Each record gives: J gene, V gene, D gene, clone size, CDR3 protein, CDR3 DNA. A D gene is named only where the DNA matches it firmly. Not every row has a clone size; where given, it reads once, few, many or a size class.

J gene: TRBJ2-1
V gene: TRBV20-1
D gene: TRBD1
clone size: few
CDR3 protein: CSAHRGRLGNEQFF
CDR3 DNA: TGCAGTGCTCACAGGGGGCGTCTAGGAAATGAGCAGTTCTTC

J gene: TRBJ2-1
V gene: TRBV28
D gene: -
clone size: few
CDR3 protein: CASSTRGREGMYNEQFF
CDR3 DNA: TGTGCCAGCAGTACGAGGGGGAGGGAGGGGATGTACAATGAGCAGTTCTTC

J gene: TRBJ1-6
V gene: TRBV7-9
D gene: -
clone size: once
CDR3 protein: CASSLAFAIGVNSPLHF
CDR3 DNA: TGTGCCAGCAGCTTAGCCTTCGCCATAGGGGTTAATTCACCCCTCCACTTT

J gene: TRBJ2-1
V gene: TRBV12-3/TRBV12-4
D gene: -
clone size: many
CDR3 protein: CASSLYQGYEQFF
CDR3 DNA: TGTGCCAGCAGTTTATATCAGGGGTATGAGCAGTTCTTC

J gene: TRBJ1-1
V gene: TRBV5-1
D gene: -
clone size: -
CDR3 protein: CASSLYQGRGTEAFF
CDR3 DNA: TGCGCCAGCAGCTTGTACCAGGGTCGGGGCACTGAAGCTTTCTTT

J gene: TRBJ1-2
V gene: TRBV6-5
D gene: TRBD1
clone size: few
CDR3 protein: CASRKTGNYGYTF
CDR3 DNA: TGTGCCAGCAGGAAGACAGGGAACTATGGCTACACCTTC

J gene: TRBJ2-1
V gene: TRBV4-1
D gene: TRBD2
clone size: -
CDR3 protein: CASSQDRLAPYNEQFF
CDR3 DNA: TGCGCCAGCAGCCAAGATAGACTAGCGCCTTACAATGAGCAGTTCTTC

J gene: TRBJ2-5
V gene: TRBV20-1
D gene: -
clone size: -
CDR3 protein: CSAIRDSETQYF
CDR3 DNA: TGCAGTGCTATACGGGACTCGGAGACCCAGTACTTC

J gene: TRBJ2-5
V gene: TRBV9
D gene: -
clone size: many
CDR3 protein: CASSVGFEETQYF
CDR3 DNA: TGTGCCAGCAGCGTAGGGTTTGAAGAGACCCAGTACTTC

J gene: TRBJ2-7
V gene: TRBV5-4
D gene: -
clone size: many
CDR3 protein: CASSLAEGRGSYEQYF
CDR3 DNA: TGTGCCAGCAGCTTGGCCGAGGGACGGGGGTCCTACGAGCAGTACTTC

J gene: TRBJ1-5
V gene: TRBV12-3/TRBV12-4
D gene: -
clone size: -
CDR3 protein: CASSPTTWDYNQPQHF
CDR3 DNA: TGTGCCAGCAGTCCTACCACATGGGATTACAATCAGCCCCAGCATTTT

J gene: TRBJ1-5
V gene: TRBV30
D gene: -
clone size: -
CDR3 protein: CAWSGTGSNQPQHF
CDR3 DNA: TGTGCCTGGAGTGGTACGGGGAGCAATCAGCCCCAGCATTTT

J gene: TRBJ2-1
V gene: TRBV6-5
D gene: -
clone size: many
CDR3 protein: CASTPDYSYNEQFF
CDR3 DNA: TGTGCCAGCACACCGGACTACTCCTACAATGAGCAGTTCTTC

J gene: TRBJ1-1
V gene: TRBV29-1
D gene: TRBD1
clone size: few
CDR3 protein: CSATGGRNTEAFF
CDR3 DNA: TGCAGCGCGACAGGGGGGAGGAATACTGAAGCTTTCTTT

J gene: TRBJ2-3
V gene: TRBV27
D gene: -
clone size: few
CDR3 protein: CASSFQADTQYF
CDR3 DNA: TGTGCCAGCAGTTTTCAGGCAGATACGCAGTATTTT

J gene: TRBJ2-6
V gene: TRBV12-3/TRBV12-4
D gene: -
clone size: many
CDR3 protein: CASSLWGAGANVLTF
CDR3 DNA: TGTGCCAGCAGTTTATGGGGGGCCGGGGCCAACGTCCTGACTTTC

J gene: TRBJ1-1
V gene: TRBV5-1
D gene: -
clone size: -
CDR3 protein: CASAGRRMNTEAFF
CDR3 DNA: TGCGCCAGCGCGGGACGGCGTATGAACACTGAAGCTTTCTTT

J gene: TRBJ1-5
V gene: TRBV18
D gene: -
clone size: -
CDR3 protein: CASSPNGYSNQPQHF
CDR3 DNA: TGTGCCAGCTCACCCAACGGTTATAGCAATCAGCCCCAGCATTTT

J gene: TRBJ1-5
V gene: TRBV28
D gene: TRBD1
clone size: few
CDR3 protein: CAGGQGNQPQHF
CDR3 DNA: TGTGCAGGGGGACAGGGAAATCAGCCCCAGCATTTT

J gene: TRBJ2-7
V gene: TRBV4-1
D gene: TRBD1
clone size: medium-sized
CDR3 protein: CASSQIGTGSYEQYF
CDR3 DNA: TGCGCCAGCAGCCAAATTGGGACAGGGTCATACGAGCAGTACTTC

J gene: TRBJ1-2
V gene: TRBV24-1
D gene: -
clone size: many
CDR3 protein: CATSDFKIGTVNYGYTF
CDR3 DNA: TGTGCCACCAGTGATTTCAAGATTGGGACGGTTAACTATGGCTACACCTTC

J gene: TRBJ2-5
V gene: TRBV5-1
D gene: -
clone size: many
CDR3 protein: CASTFAGTSEETQYF
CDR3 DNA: TGCGCCAGCACTTTCGCCGGGACATCGGAGGAGACCCAGTACTTC

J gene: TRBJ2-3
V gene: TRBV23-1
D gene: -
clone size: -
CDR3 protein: CASSQSARTDTQYF
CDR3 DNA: TGCGCCAGCAGTCAATCCGCCCGGACAGATACGCAGTATTTT

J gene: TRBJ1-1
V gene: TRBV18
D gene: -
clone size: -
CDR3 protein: CASTIGRANTEAFF
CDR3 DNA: TGTGCCTCCACCATAGGCAGGGCGAACACTGAAGCTTTCTTT

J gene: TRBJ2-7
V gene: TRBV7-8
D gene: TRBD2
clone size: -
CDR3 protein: CASSLAPQRDFSYEQYF
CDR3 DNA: TGTGCCAGCAGCTTAGCGCCTCAGCGGGACTTCTCCTACGAGCAGTACTTC

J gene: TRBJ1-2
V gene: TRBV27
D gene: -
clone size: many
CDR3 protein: CASSLRAAGSGYGYTF
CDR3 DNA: TGTGCCAGCAGTTTAAGGGCCGCGGGTTCTGGCTATGGCTACACCTTC

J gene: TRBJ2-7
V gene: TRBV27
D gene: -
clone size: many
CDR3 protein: CASSGVLQGSSGYEQYF
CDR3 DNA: TGTGCCAGCAGTGGAGTCCTCCAGGGTTCCTCGGGTTACGAGCAGTACTTC

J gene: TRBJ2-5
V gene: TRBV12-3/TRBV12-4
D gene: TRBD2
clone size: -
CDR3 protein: CASRGTSGFSKTQYF
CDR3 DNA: TGTGCCAGCAGGGGGACTAGCGGTTTTAGTAAGACCCAGTACTTC

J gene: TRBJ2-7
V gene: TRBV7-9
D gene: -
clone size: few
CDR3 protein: CASSLPGSYEQYF
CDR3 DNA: TGTGCCAGCAGCCTCCCTGGATCCTACGAGCAGTACTTC

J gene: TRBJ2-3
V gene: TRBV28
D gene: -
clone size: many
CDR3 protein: CASSLWASKGSTDTQYF
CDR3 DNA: TGTGCCAGCAGTTTATGGGCTAGCAAAGGTTCCACAGATACGCAGTATTTT

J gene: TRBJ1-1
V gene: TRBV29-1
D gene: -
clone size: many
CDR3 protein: CSALSGQLNTEAFF
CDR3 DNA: TGCAGCGCTTTATCTGGTCAGCTGAACACTGAAGCTTTCTTT

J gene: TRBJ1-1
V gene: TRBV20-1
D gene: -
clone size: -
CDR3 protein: CSARDRTLGTEAFF
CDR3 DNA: TGCAGTGCTAGGGACAGAACATTAGGCACTGAAGCTTTCTTT

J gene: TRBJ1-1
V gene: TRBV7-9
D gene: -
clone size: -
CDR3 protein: CASSPPGRNTEAFF
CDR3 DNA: TGTGCCAGCAGCCCCCCAGGCCGGAACACTGAAGCTTTCTTT

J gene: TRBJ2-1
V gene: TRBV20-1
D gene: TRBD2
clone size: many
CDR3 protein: CSASRTSGGPYNEQFF
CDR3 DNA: TGCAGTGCTAGTAGGACTAGCGGGGGCCCTTACAATGAGCAGTTCTTC

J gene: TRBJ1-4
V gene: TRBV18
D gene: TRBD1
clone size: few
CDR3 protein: CASSPGQIHEKLFF
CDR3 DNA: TGTGCCAGCTCACCGGGACAGATCCATGAAAAACTGTTTTTT

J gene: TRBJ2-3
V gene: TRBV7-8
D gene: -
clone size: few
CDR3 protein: CASSLDYSTDTQYF
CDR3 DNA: TGTGCCAGCAGCTTAGATTATAGCACAGATACGCAGTATTTT

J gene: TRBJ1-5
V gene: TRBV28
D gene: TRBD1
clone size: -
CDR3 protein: CASSASTGVGNQPQHF
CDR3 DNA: TGTGCCAGCAGCGCATCGACAGGGGTTGGCAATCAGCCCCAGCATTTT

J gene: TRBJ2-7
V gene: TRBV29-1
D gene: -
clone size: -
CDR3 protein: CSVTGTLRNEQYF
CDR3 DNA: TGCAGCGTTACCGGGACACTTCGGAATGAGCAGTACTTC

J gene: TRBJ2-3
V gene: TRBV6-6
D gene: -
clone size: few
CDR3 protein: CASSPWGGGLNTQYF
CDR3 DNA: TGTGCCAGCAGCCCCTGGGGGGGGGGGCTAAATACGCAGTATTTT

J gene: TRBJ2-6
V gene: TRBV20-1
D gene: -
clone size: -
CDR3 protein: CSARGDSGANVLTF
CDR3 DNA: TGCAGTGCTAGAGGGGATTCGGGGGCCAACGTCCTGACTTTC

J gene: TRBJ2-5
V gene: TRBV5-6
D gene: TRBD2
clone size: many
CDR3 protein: CASSLFLAGGHETQYF
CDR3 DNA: TGTGCCAGCAGCTTGTTCCTAGCGGGGGGGCACGAGACCCAGTACTTC

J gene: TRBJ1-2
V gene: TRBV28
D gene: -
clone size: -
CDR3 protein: CASSSPQQGRVASYTF
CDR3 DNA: TGTGCCAGCAGTTCACCCCAACAGGGCCGGGTAGCCAGCTACACCTTC

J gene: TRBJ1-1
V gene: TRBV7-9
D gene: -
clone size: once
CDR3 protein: CASSLGQTMNTEAFF
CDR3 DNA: TGTGCCAGCAGCTTAGGACAAACCATGAACACTGAAGCTTTCTTT